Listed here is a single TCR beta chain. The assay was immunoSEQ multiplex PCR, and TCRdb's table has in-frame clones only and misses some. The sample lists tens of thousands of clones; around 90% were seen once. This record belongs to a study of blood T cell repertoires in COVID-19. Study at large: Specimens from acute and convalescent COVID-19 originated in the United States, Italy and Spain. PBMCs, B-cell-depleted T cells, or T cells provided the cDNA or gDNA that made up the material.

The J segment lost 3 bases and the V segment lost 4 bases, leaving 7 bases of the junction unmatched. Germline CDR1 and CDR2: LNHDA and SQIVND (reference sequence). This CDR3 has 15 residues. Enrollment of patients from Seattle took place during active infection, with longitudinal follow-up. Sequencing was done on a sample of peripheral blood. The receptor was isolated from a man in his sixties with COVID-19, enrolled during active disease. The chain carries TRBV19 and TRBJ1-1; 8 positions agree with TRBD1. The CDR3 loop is CASSNSGQGDTEAFF. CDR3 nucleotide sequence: TGTGCCAGTAGTAATTCAGGACAGGGTGACACTGAAGCTTTCTTT.